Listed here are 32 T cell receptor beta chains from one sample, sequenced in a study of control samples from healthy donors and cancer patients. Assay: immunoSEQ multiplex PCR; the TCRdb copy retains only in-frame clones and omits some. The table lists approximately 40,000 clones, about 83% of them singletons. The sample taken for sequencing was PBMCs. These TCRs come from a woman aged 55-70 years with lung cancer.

Written as DNA, the CDR3 is TGTGCCTGGAGTGGACGGTCGGATTCACCCCTCCACTTT. This codes for CAWSGRSDSPLHF. V gene TRBV30 combines with J gene TRBJ1-6; D is unclear. The V gene's germline CDR1 is GTSNPN and CDR2 SVGIG (reference sequence). Trimming stripped 1 base from V and 8 bases from J, with 9 bases between. This CDR3 spans 13 amino acids.

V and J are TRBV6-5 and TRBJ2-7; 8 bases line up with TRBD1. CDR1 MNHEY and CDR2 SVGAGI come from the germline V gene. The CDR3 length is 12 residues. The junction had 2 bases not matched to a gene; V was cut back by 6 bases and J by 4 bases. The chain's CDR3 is CASSRQGYEQYF. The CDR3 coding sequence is TGTGCCAGCAGCAGACAGGGGTACGAGCAGTACTTC.

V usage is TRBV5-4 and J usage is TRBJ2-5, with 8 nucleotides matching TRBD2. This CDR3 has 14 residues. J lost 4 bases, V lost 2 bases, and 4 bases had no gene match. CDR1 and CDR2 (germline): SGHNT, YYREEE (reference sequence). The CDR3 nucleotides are TGTGCCAGCAGCTTCAGCGGGAGAGGAGAGACCCAGTACTTC. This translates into CASSFSGRGETQYF.

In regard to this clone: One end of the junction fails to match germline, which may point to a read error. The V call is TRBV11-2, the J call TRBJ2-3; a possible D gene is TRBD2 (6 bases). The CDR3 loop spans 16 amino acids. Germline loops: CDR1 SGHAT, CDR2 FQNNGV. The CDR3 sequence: CASSLRWTGVGDTQYF. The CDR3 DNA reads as TGTGCCAGCAGCCTCCGATGGACGGGAGTCGGAGATACACAGTATTTT.

This CDR3 reads CASSLRVMGETQYF. For the CDR3, the DNA is TGTGCCAGCAGTTTAAGGGTGATGGGGGAGACCCAGTACTTC. V gene TRBV27 combines with J gene TRBJ2-5; no clear D. Germline CDR1 is MNHEY and CDR2 is SMNVEV (reference sequence). The CDR3 has 14 amino acids. V lost 2 bases, J lost 5 bases, and 12 bases lay in between.

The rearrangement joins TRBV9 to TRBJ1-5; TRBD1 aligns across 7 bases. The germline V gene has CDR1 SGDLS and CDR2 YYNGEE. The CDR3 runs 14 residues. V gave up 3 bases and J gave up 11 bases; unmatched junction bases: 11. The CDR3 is CASSAEQGSGAQHF. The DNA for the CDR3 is TGTGCCAGCAGCGCGGAACAGGGGAGTGGGGCCCAGCATTTT.

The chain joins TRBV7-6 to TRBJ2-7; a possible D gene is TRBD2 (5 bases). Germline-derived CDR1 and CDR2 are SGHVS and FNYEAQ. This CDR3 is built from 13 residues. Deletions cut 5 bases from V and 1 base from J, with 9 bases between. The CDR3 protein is CASSQGLSYEQYF. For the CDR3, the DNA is TGTGCCAGCAGCCAAGGACTGTCCTACGAGCAGTACTTC.

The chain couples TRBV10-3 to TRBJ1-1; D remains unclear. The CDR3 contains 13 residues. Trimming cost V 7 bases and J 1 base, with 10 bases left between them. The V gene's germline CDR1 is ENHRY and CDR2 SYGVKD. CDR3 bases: TGTGCCATCACCATGACACCGAACACTGAAGCTTTCTTT. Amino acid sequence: CAITMTPNTEAFF.

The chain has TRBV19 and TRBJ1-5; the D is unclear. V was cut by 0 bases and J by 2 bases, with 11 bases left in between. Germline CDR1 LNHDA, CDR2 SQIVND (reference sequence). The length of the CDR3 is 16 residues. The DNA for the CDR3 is TGTGCCAGTAGTATAGACGGGCGTGAAGGCAATCAGCCCCAGCATTTT. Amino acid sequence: CASSIDGREGNQPQHF.

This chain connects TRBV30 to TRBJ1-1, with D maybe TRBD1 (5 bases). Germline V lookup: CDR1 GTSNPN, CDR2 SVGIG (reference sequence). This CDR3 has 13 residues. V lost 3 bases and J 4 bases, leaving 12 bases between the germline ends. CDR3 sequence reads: CAWSPRGITEAFF. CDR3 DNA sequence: TGTGCCTGGAGCCCCCGGGGCATCACTGAAGCTTTCTTT.

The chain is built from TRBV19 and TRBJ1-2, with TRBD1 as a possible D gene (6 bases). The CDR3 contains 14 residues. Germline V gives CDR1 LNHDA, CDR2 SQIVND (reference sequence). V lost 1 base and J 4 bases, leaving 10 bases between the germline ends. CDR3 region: CASSIAQGFYGYTF. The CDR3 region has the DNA TGTGCCAGTAGTATAGCACAGGGATTCTATGGCTACACCTTC.

The CDR3 spells CASSPSGGWPNSPLHF. DNA of the CDR3: TGTGCCAGCTCACCAAGCGGAGGTTGGCCTAATTCACCCCTCCACTTT. This chain links TRBV18 with TRBJ1-6, with D unclear. Trimming shortened V by 2 bases and J by 6 bases, and 14 bases separated the two germline ends. Per germline, CDR1 KGHSH and CDR2 LQKENI. The CDR3 runs to 16 residues.

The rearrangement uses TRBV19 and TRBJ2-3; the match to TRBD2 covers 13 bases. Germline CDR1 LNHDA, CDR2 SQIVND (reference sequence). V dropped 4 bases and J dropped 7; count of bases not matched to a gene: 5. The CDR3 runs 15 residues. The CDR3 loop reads CASSRTSGGPHTQYF. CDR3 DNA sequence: TGTGCCAGTAGTAGGACTAGCGGGGGCCCCCATACGCAGTATTTT.

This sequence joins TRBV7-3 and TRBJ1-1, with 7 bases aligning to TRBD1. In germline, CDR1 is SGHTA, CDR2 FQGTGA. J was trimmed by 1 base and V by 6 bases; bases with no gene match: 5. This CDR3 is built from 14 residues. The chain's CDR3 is CASRGGGENTEAFF. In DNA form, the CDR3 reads TGTGCCAGCAGGGGAGGGGGCGAGAACACTGAAGCTTTCTTT.

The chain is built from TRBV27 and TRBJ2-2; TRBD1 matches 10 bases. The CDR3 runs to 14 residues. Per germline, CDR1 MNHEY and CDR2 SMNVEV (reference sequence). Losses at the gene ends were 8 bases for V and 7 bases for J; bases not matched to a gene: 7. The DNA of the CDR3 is TGTGCCAGCTGGACAGGGGGAAGGAGCGGGGAGCTGTTTTTT. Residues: CASWTGGRSGELFF.

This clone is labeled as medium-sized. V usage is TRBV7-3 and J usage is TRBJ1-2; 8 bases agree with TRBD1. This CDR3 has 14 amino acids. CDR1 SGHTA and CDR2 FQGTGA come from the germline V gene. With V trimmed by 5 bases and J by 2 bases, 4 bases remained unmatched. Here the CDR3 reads CASSGQGGNYGYTF. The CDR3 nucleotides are TGTGCCAGCAGCGGACAGGGAGGGAACTATGGCTACACCTTC.

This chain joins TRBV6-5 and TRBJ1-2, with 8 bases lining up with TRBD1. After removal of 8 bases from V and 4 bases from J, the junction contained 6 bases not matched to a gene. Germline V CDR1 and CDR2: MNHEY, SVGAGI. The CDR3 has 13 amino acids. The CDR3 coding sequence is TGTGCCAGCGTTCAGGGGGCGAGCTATGGCTACACCTTC. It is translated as CASVQGASYGYTF.

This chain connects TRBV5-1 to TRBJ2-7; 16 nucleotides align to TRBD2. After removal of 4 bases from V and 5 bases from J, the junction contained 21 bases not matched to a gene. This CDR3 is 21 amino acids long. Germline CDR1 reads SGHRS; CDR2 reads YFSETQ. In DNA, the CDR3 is TGCGCCAGCAGCACTCCTCAACTCCCGGGACTAGCGGGGGGGCTCGCCCACGAGCAGTACTTC. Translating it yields CASSTPQLPGLAGGLAHEQYF.

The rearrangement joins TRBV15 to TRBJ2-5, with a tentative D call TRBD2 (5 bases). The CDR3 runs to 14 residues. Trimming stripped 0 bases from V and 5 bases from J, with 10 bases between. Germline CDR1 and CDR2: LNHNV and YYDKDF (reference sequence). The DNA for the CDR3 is TGTGCCACCAGCAGAGAGACGGGAAGGGAGACCCAGTACTTC. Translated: CATSRETGRETQYF.

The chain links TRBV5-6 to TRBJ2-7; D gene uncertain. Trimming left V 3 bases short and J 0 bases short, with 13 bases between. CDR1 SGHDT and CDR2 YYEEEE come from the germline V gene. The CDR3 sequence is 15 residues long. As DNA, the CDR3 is TGTGCCAGCAGCTCACCGTCTGCCGGCTCCTACGAGCAGTACTTC. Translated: CASSSPSAGSYEQYF.

The chain's CDR3 is CASSLIHDRPAGNTIYF. In DNA, the CDR3 is TGTGCCAGCAGCCTCATCCATGACAGACCCGCTGGAAACACCATATATTTT. This rearrangement joins TRBV5-4 to TRBJ1-3, with a weak D call TRBD1 (5 bases). The V gene's germline CDR1 is SGHNT and CDR2 YYREEE (reference sequence). V lost 4 bases and J 2 bases, leaving 19 bases between the germline ends. The CDR3 sequence is 17 residues long. Drawing the rest from reference TRBV5-4 and TRBJ1-3, the complete variable domain is ETGVTQSPTHLIKTRGQQVTLRCSSQSGHNTVSWYQQALGQGPQFIFQYYREEENGRGNFPPRFSGLQFPNYSSELNVNALELDDSALYLCASSLIHDRPAGNTIYFGEGSWLTVV.

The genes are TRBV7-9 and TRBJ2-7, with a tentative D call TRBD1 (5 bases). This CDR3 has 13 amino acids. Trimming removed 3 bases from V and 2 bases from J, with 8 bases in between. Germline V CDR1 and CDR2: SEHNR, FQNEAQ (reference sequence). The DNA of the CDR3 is TGTGCCAGCAGCTTGGGCAGGGCCTACGAGCAGTACTTC. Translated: CASSLGRAYEQYF.

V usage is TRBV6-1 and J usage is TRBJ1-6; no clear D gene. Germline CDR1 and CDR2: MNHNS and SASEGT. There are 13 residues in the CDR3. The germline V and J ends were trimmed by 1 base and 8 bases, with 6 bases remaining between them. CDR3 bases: TGTGCCAGCAGTGAAGATAGGGATTCACCCCTCCACTTT. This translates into CASSEDRDSPLHF.

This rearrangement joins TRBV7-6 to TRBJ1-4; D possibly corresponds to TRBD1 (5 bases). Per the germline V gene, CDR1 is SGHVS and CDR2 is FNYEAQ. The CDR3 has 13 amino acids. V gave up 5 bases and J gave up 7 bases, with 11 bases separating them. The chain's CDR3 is CASSARAGEKLFF. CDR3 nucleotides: TGTGCCAGCAGCGCCAGGGCGGGTGAAAAACTGTTTTTT.

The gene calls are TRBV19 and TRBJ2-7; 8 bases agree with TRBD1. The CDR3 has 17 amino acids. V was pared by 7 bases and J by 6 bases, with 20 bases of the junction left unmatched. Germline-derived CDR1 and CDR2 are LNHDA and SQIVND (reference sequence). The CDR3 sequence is CASTPGTGPTSRREQYF. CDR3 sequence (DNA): TGTGCCAGTACGCCCGGGACAGGCCCAACTTCTCGGCGCGAGCAGTACTTC.

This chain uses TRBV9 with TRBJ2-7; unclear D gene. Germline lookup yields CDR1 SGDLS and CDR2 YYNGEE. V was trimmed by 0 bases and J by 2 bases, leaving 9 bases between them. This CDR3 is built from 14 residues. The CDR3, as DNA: TGTGCCAGCAGCGTAGGGCTGGGAACCTACGAGCAGTACTTC. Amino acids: CASSVGLGTYEQYF.

The CDR3 spells CASSSVANYGYTF. The CDR3 region has the DNA TGTGCCAGCAGCTCGGTAGCTAACTATGGCTACACCTTC. The chain is built from TRBV7-2 and TRBJ1-2, with no clear D. The CDR3 runs to 13 residues. The ends were cut back, 4 bases at V and 0 bases at J, with 6 bases in the middle. Germline CDR1 SGHTA, CDR2 FQGNSA.

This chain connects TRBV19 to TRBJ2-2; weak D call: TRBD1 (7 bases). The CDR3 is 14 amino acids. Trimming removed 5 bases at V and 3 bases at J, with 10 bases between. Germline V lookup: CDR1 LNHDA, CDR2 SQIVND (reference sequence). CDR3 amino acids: CASSAGQYTGELFF. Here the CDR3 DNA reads TGTGCCAGTAGTGCGGGACAGTACACCGGGGAGCTGTTTTTT.

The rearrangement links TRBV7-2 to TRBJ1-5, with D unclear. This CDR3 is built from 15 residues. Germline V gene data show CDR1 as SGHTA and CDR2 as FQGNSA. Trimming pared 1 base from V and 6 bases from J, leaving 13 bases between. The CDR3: CASSLDPGVSQPQHF. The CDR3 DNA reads TGTGCCAGCAGCTTAGATCCGGGAGTGAGTCAGCCCCAGCATTTT.

CDR3 nucleotides: TGTGCCAGCAGTCCAGGGGACACTGAAGCTTTCTTT. Translated, it gives CASSPGDTEAFF. The rearrangement uses TRBV7-8 and TRBJ1-1, with a tentative D call TRBD1 (6 bases). The CDR3 is 12 amino acids. CDR1 SGHVS and CDR2 FQNEAQ come from the germline V gene. The V end lost 6 bases, the J end lost 3 bases, and 8 bases lay between the germline ends.

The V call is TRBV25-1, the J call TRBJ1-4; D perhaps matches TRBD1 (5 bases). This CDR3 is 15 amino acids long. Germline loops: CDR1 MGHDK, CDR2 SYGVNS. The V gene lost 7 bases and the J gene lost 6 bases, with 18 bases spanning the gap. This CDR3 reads CASTPRDGYDEKLFF. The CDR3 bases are TGTGCCAGCACCCCCCGGGACGGTTATGATGAAAAACTGTTTTTT.

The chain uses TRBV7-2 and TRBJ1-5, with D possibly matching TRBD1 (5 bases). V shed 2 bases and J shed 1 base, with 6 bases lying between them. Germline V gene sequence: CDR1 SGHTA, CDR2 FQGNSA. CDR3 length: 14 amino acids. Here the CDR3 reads CASSLRQSNQPQHF. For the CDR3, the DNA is TGTGCCAGCAGCTTAAGACAGAGCAATCAGCCCCAGCATTTT.